A single T cell receptor (beta chain) is shown here with its context. The sample originates from a study of blood T cell repertoires in COVID-19. Study background: From T cells, B-cell-depleted T cells, or PBMCs came the material, which was cDNA or gDNA.

The CDR3 spans 15 residues. Germline V gene lookup returns CDR1 SGHTA and CDR2 FQGNSA. V shed 1 base, J shed 0 bases, and the junction held 2 bases outside the gene matches. The method was immunoSEQ multiplex PCR; TCRdb's version includes in-frame clones alone and lacks a portion of them. Among some 140,000 clones listed, about three quarters were seen once. The clonotype was recovered from a man older than 75 with acute or convalescent COVID-19. The sequenced sample was peripheral blood. The V gene is TRBV7-2, the J gene TRBJ1-1; 7 bases align to TRBD1. The DNA of the CDR3 is TGTGCCAGCAGCTTAGTCACAGGGGTGAACACTGAAGCTTTCTTT. Translation: CASSLVTGVNTEAFF.